This T cell receptor (beta chain) appears in the sequencing data of a study of CD8+ T cells in alopecia areata. Trimming pared 2 bases from V and 4 bases from J, leaving 12 bases between. The germline V gene has CDR1 SGHRS and CDR2 YFSETQ. The CDR3 contains 14 residues. RNA was isolated and reverse transcribed to cDNA, the sequencing template. The repertoire was sequenced with immunoSEQ multiplex PCR; TCRdb's copy has only in-frame clones and lacks some. The sample contains about 140,000 clones, roughly 86% of which appear only once. The treatment denotes: oral pan-JAK inhibitor, 5-10 mg twice daily. The sequencing used CD8+ T cells sorted from blood, collected at week 4, from a patient treated with tofacitinib. The V gene is TRBV5-1, the J gene TRBJ1-1, with D possibly being TRBD1 (6 bases). This clonotype was sampled from a human donor with alopecia areata. CDR3 sequence: CASSLQGWGTEAFF. The DNA of the CDR3 is TGCGCCAGCAGCTTACAGGGATGGGGCACTGAAGCTTTCTTT.